This T cell receptor (beta chain) is drawn from a study of neurological immune-mediated disorders. Study-wide results and caveats: None of the CDR3 amino acid sequences of expanded clones recurred across subjects, suggesting private repertoires in all groups. Grouping of repertoires by phylogeny put those of 18 of 34 multiple sclerosis patients into a single related-CDR3 cluster, a possible signature.

This clonotype was counted ten times or more. Its cognate antigen is unknown. CD4+ or CD8+ T cells, about 950,000 per library, were used for sorted libraries. A 10-nucleotide random UMI tagged transcripts in template-switch 5'RACE cDNA synthesis. TCRdb passed the 5' RACE reads through MiXCR, listing each CDR3 protein once. The table has tens of thousands of distinct CDR3 sequences, about 5.8% seen once. The germline gives CDR1 WSHSY, CDR2 SAAADI. With 5 bases clipped from V and 8 bases from J, the junction kept 17 bases outside the gene matches. This CDR3 is built from 17 residues. This clonotype was obtained from a woman between 18 and 30 years old with multiple sclerosis. This chain joins TRBV10-2 and TRBJ2-3; TRBD2 matches 9 bases. Material: CD4+ T cells from blood. CDR3: CASSYPGTSPPAGTQYF. CDR3 coding DNA: TGCGCCAGCAGTTACCCTGGGACTAGCCCCCCCGCGGGTACGCAGTATTTT.